This record covers a single T cell receptor beta chain. This sample stems from a study of blood T cell repertoires in COVID-19. In the study overall: T cells, B-cell-depleted T cells, or PBMCs provided the cDNA or gDNA that served as material.

As handled by the study authors: Reference gene primer amplification in the assay estimated nucleated cell counts. The method was immunoSEQ multiplex PCR; TCRdb's version includes in-frame clones alone and lacks a portion of them. The V and J calls and clone size come from that table; D and trimming were worked out from the DNA. This table has about 300,000 clones, about 86% appearing once. There are 14 residues in the CDR3. Trimming stripped 5 bases from V and 5 bases from J, with 13 bases between. Germline CDR1 reads LGHNA; CDR2 reads YSLEER. The chain links TRBV4-3 to TRBJ2-1; D is uncertain. Sequencing was performed on peripheral blood. The receptor comes from a woman in her 50s with acute or convalescent COVID-19. Here the CDR3 DNA reads TGCGCCAGCAGCTCCGCTTATAGAAACAATGAGCAGTTCTTC. It encodes CASSSAYRNNEQFF.